Below are 18 T cell receptor beta chains sequenced from a single sample in a study of early stage breast cancer tumors. Sequenced by immunoSEQ multiplex PCR; TCRdb stores in-frame clones only, minus some. The repertoire holds fewer than 70,000 clones, with roughly 80% as singletons. Sequences were obtained from blood. The receptors come from a person younger than 45 with breast cancer.

V and J are TRBV6-1 and TRBJ1-4; D uncertain. The CDR3 length is 15 residues. Germline CDR1 is MNHNS and CDR2 is SASEGT. The V gene lost 6 bases and the J gene lost 1 base, with 12 bases spanning the gap. CDR3 sequence (DNA): TGTGCCAGCAGGGCAGAACGGGGAACTAATGAAAAACTGTTTTTT. Amino acid sequence: CASRAERGTNEKLFF.

The chain's CDR3 is CASSLRAGITGELFF. The CDR3 DNA reads as TGTGCCAGCAGCTTAAGGGCGGGAATAACCGGGGAGCTGTTTTTT. V usage is TRBV13 and J usage is TRBJ2-2; maybe TRBD2 (6 bases). V lost 2 bases to trimming and J lost 5 bases, with 12 bases between them. The CDR3 sequence is 15 residues long. Germline values: CDR1 PRHDT, CDR2 FYEKMQ (reference sequence).

This clone was found once. This sequence joins TRBV10-3 and TRBJ2-7; 9 bases are a match to TRBD2. V shed 4 bases, J shed 6 bases, and the junction held 4 bases outside the gene matches. This CDR3 is built from 13 residues. Germline CDR1 reads ENHRY; CDR2 reads SYGVKD. The DNA of the CDR3 is TGTGCCATCAGTGCCGGACTAGCGCGCGAGCAGTACTTC. Amino acid sequence: CAISAGLAREQYF.

This sequence joins TRBV6-6 and TRBJ1-2; perhaps TRBD1 as D (5 bases). The CDR3 runs to 15 residues. V lost 0 bases and J 6 bases, leaving 14 bases between the germline ends. CDR1 and CDR2 from the germline V gene are MNHNY and SVGAGI (reference sequence). The CDR3 DNA sequence: TGTGCCAGCAGTTACTCCCAAGGCAGGGAGGATGGCTACACCTTC. It is translated as CASSYSQGREDGYTF.

This clone was recorded a few times. The chain is built from TRBV11-2 and TRBJ1-3; the D is unclear. Germline CDR1 is SGHAT and CDR2 is FQNNGV. The CDR3 consists of 17 residues. Trimming left V 2 bases short and J 4 bases short, with 18 bases between. The CDR3 nucleotides read TGTGCCAGCAGCTTACAGCAACTCTACCTGGGAGGAAACACCATATATTTT. Protein product: CASSLQQLYLGGNTIYF.

The CDR3 DNA reads as TGTGCCAGCAGCCCAATACGGGACAGGGGGCCGTACAATGAGCAGTTCTTC. It is translated as CASSPIRDRGPYNEQFF. The genes are TRBV11-2 and TRBJ2-1; 12 bases match TRBD1. Germline CDR1 and CDR2: SGHAT and FQNNGV. V shed 5 bases and J 4 bases; nucleotides not matched to a gene: 9. The CDR3 sequence is 17 residues long.

In its sample, this clone was seen a few times. The chain couples TRBV7-8 to TRBJ1-1; D is uncertain. The V end was cut by 2 bases, the J end by 1 base, with 8 bases between. Looked up from germline, CDR1 is SGHVS and CDR2 is FQNEAQ. There are 14 residues in the CDR3. The CDR3 sequence: CASSLQSGNTEAFF. CDR3 bases: TGTGCCAGCAGCTTACAGTCAGGGAACACTGAAGCTTTCTTT.

V gene TRBV5-1 combines with J gene TRBJ2-2; either TRBD1 or TRBD2 may supply D (5 bases each). CDR3 length: 15 amino acids. Per germline, CDR1 SGHRS and CDR2 YFSETQ. V lost 0 bases and J lost 5, with 11 bases in between. The CDR3 nucleotides read TGCGCCAGCAGCTTGGTTCAGGGACCTACCGGGGAGCTGTTTTTT. Encoded protein: CASSLVQGPTGELFF.

This clone was observed a handful of times. The chain couples TRBV7-2 to TRBJ2-5; 9 bases fit TRBD1. This CDR3 is built from 17 residues. Germline V CDR1 and CDR2: SGHTA, FQGNSA. Trimming took 5 bases from V and 5 from J; bases not matched to a gene: 15. The chain's CDR3 is CASSPFPQGASSETQYF. The CDR3 coding sequence is TGTGCCAGCAGCCCTTTCCCACAGGGGGCTTCTTCGGAGACCCAGTACTTC.

V is TRBV18 and J is TRBJ2-2; 9 nucleotides match TRBD1. The CDR3 spans 16 residues. The germline V gene encodes CDR1 KGHSH and CDR2 LQKENI. The ends lost 4 bases at V and 4 bases at J; junction bases unmatched: 7. CDR3 DNA sequence: TGTGCCAGCTCACATCCGGGACAGGGCGGCACCGGGGAGCTGTTTTTT. This codes for CASSHPGQGGTGELFF.

The CDR3 here is CASSISQVSYEQYF. The CDR3 DNA reads TGTGCCAGTAGTATTTCGCAGGTGTCCTACGAGCAGTACTTC. The chain uses TRBV19 and TRBJ2-7, with D unresolved. The CDR3 extends over 14 amino acids. In germline, CDR1 is LNHDA, CDR2 SQIVND (reference sequence). Trimming removed 3 bases at V and 1 base at J, with 10 bases between. The variable domain in full, with the rest retrieved from reference TRBV19 and TRBJ2-7, is DGGITQSPKYLFRKEGQNVTLSCEQNLNHDAMYWYRQDPGQGLRLIYYSQIVNDFQKGDIAEGYSVSREKKESFPLTVTSAQKNPTAFYLCASSISQVSYEQYFGPGTRLTVT.

V gene TRBV10-1 combines with J gene TRBJ2-3; possibly TRBD1 or TRBD2 for D (5 bases each). Trimming took off 3 bases at V and 4 bases at J, with 14 bases between the two ends. CDR3 length: 15 residues. CDR1 is WNHNN, CDR2 SYGVQD, per germline (reference sequence). The CDR3 region has the DNA TGCGCCAGCAGTGATTTGACCGGGACCCCAGATACGCAGTATTTT. Protein product: CASSDLTGTPDTQYF.

This rearrangement joins TRBV7-2 to TRBJ2-1; 12 positions agree with TRBD2. Trimming removed 6 bases from V and 7 bases from J; junction bases left unmatched: 1. The CDR3 consists of 13 residues. From germline, CDR1 is SGHTA and CDR2 FQGNSA. The CDR3 DNA reads as TGTGCCAGCAGACTAGCGGGAGGAAATGAGCAGTTCTTC. This gives the protein CASRLAGGNEQFF.

In DNA, the CDR3 is TGCGCCAGCAGCCTAGCGGGAGGGCTGTACGAGCAGTACTTC. Amino acid sequence: CASSLAGGLYEQYF. This chain connects TRBV4-3 to TRBJ2-7, with 11 bases fitting TRBD2. CDR3 length equals 14 residues. Germline assignment: CDR1 LGHNA and CDR2 YSLEER. V gave up 4 bases and J gave up 4 bases; unmatched junction bases: 3.

Written as DNA, the CDR3 is TGCGCCAGCAGCTCTCGGTCGAGAGGTGACAATGAGCAGTTCTTC. Translating it yields CASSSRSRGDNEQFF. The V gene is TRBV5-1, the J gene TRBJ2-1; D gene uncertain. CDR1 and CDR2 (germline): SGHRS, YFSETQ. The CDR3 is 15 amino acids. Trimming took 3 bases from V and 5 from J, leaving 15 bases between them.

The chain employs TRBV30 and TRBJ1-1; no reliable D call. Germline-derived CDR1 and CDR2 are GTSNPN and SVGIG (reference sequence). The CDR3 is 13 amino acids. Trimming cost V 4 bases and J 1 base, with 10 bases left between them. The DNA of the CDR3 is TGTGCCTGGACACGCCGGGGGAACACTGAAGCTTTCTTT. Amino acid sequence: CAWTRRGNTEAFF.

The chain uses TRBV11-1 and TRBJ2-5; 7 bases match TRBD2. The CDR3 sequence is 16 residues long. Unmatched junction bases numbered 8, after V lost 1 base and J lost 3 bases. Germline V gene data show CDR1 as SGHAT and CDR2 as FQDESV (reference sequence). CDR3 sequence (DNA): TGTGCCAGCAGCTTAGGGTCCGGACGGGGGGAAGAGACCCAGTACTTC. Translated, it gives CASSLGSGRGEETQYF.

The chain couples TRBV15 to TRBJ2-1; D is perhaps TRBD2 (6 bases). This CDR3 region has 14 residues. Germline V gene data show CDR1 as LNHNV and CDR2 as YYDKDF (reference sequence). Trimming took off 0 bases at V and 8 bases at J, with 11 bases between the two ends. The CDR3 nucleotides are TGTGCCACCAGCAGAGATCGGGGGTCGGATGAGCAGTTCTTC. This codes for CATSRDRGSDEQFF.